This TCR beta chain comes out of a study of beta chain features in type 1 diabetes. In all sorted populations, purity surpassed 95%. The study reverse transcribed the entire isolated RNA, so it sequenced expressed TCRB transcripts. Measured with immunoSEQ multiplex PCR; TCRdb has only the in-frame clones, and not every one. The table has more than 350,000 clones, approximately 10% seen once. On this clone itself: Its antigen is not identified.

Broader study findings: Moderate but significant shortening of TCRB CDR3s was recorded in all four CD4+ subsets from Type 1 diabetes patients. Among type 1 diabetes patients, VDJ junctions had fewer insertions and more deletions. PCR might favor shorter templates, equally in patients and controls.

V lost 4 bases and J lost 14, with 21 bases in between. Germline loops: CDR1 SGHAT, CDR2 FQNNGV. The CDR3 extends over 14 amino acids. This chain joins TRBV11-2 and TRBJ2-1, with D possibly being TRBD2 (6 bases). The material sequenced was naive CD4+ T cells from blood. This clonotype originated in a woman aged 18-29 years in good health. CDR3: CASSSISSGHRKFF. The CDR3 bases are TGTGCCAGCAGCTCAATCTCGAGCGGGCATCGAAAGTTCTTC.